The T cell receptor (beta chain) under discussion was sequenced for a study of cytomegalovirus exposure and HLA in healthy donors (dated by TCRdb to about 2017). For context, the study as a whole: According to an earlier analysis of 587 of the donors, about 180 million T cells yielded roughly 100 million unique TCR beta sequences and about 300 Gb of sequence data. An early release covering just under 650 HLA-typed donors comprised roughly 300 gigabases of sequencing data and 65 million to 100 million unique TCR sequences. Of the roughly 400 genotyped donors, 70% to 90% were placed in the genetic ancestry cluster associated with self-reported Caucasian donors. The aim of the study was to test whether cataloging public T cell receptors could identify signatures of past pathogen exposure. The study used immunosequencing to profile the T cell repertoires of around 600 subjects and linked those repertoires to cytomegalovirus serostatus. Along with the approximately 650-subject first cohort, a separate validation cohort of 120 different subjects was used. High-throughput TCR immunosequencing, statistical association of individual TCRs with disease status, and machine learning were combined to predict cytomegalovirus infection status. To study patterns of TCR occurrence, a later analysis re-analyzed previously published TCR beta repertoires from several hundred donors and added high-resolution HLA genotyping. Rather than using new phenotypic data, the later analysis identified candidate immune exposures from TCR beta sequences and from how often those sequences occurred across donors. An earlier analysis of some 500 of the donors used high-throughput TCR beta sequencing to judge whether each TCR beta V gene segment behaved as functional or pseudogenic. Donor age, sex, ethnicity and CMV serostatus were compiled alongside the repertoire data. In a later genetic analysis, genome-wide SNP genotypes for about three fifths of the roughly 670 donors were used, and that subset was treated as a discovery cohort. All discovery cohort repertoires had been generated on a single sequencing platform. HLA typing included class I and class II loci at four-digit resolution. Typing coverage varied by locus: about 620-630 donors for A, B, C, DRB1 and DQB1; roughly 500 for DQA1; over 600 for DPA1; around 450 for DPB1. Because of strong linkage in the cohort, roughly five DR-DQ haplotypes were treated as single units for association and clustering. Among over 350 genotyped donors of the cohort, an average of around 240,000 unique TCR beta nucleotide sequences were sequenced per donor, roughly a sixth of them non-productive.

Concerning this clone itself: The antigen it binds to is not known. Per-nucleotide qualities are absent, and no much larger clonotype sits a single base away.

Summary of the overall study and its limitations: In this cohort, only TCR beta chains were sequenced, and detectable features were limited by the absence of alpha or paired-chain data. The classifier was reported to diagnose cytomegalovirus status with high specificity and sensitivity in both the original and validation cohorts. A later analysis found that HLA-associated TCR beta chains were more clonally expanded and had lower generation probabilities than equally common non-associated chains. Linkage disequilibrium might explain the correlated functional status among segregating V segments, but an unknown experimental factor could not be excluded. Because counts were too low, about 17 rarely observed V segments, including chromosome 9 orphons, were excluded from the earlier analysis of 587 of the donors. In a later analysis, the rate of TCR association differed among HLA loci, with DRB1 alleles having the most associated TCRs and HLA-C alleles having the fewest. According to a later analysis, parvovirus B19, influenza, CMV and Epstein-Barr virus appeared linked to several top co-occurrence clusters. An association between a missense DCLRE1C variant and V-gene and J-gene trimming of TCR beta chains was found in a later genetic analysis and replicated in an independent cohort. A later genetic analysis reported fewer N-insertions in productive TCRs among donors in an Asian-associated ancestry cluster than the approximately 670-donor mean. Across donors, most TCR sequences were observed very rarely, whereas some public TCRs were present in many individuals. Some IMGT-functional V segments, including TRBV6-2 and TRBV6-3, could not be distinguished by the 87-base-pair reads and were therefore excluded. In the study, around 150 TCR beta chains were listed as associated with cytomegalovirus. Sequencing depth was assumed to be roughly uniform across donors in the presence/absence analyses, though that assumption may not hold. HLA typing was unavailable for some donors at each locus, so association tests used only the typed subset. CMV serostatus was the only immune exposure information available for the cohort. When HLA alleles, especially DR and DQ, strongly co-occurred, TCR associations were difficult to assign to individual alleles. Broadly in line with IMGT annotations, most TCR beta V segments showed up in productive rearrangements about 87% or about 30% of the time in an earlier analysis of about 500 of the donors. In vitro tests confirmed that a few of the cytomegalovirus-associated TCR beta chains recognize cytomegalovirus antigens. A cluster of highly shared sequence variants was judged likely to represent a technical artifact of the sequencing pipeline. A further reported finding was that TCR beta sequences accurately predicted the HLA-A and HLA-B alleles for most subjects in the first cohort. The authors suggested that the approach could potentially be generalized to other disease states and immunological phenotypes. According to a later analysis, most CMV-associated TCR beta chains appeared to be HLA-restricted, and the HLA associations seemed to be driven largely by CMV exposure. At a false discovery rate of 0.05, a later analysis linked 16,951 TCR beta sequences to specific HLA alleles.

V is cut by 0 bases and J by 5 bases, and the space between the germline ends is 10 bases. The germline V gene encodes CDR1 SGHTA and CDR2 FQGNSA. Inclusive of the bounding cysteine and phenylalanine, the CDR3 is 15 residues long. The read is trimmed to its CDR3 DNA, 45 bases read in frame from base 1. The cohort consisted of 600 to 750 healthy bone marrow donors. All cohort members were sampled while nominally healthy, although unrecorded immune exposures were likely present. The donor tested CMV seronegative, placing the donor among the roughly 340 seronegative members of the cohort. Every donor gave a peripheral blood sample, and the peripheral blood mononuclear cells from that sample were used for TCR beta sequencing. The Qiagen DNeasy Blood Extraction Kit was used to extract genomic DNA from the blood cell samples. Libraries came from the immunoSEQ multiplex PCR assay. For the multiplex PCR, a mixture combining 60 forward primers for TCR Vbeta segments and 13 reverse primers for TCR Jbeta segments was used. The CDR3 region of rearranged TCR beta genes was amplified from genomic DNA with a multiplex PCR assay. Amplified TCR beta libraries were sequenced as 87-base-pair reads on the Illumina HiSeq System. On the authors' methods: A later analysis tallied 75 million to 85 million unique TCR beta chains across the 666 repertoires, and approximately 12 million of those chains were shared by two or more donors. A nearest-neighbor algorithm error-corrected the raw reads and collapsed the reads into unique sequences, merging closely related sequences to remove PCR and sequencing errors. V, D and J gene segments were assigned by aligning CDR3 sequences to IMGT reference sequences. Each retained sequence needed at least a six-nucleotide match to both a V gene segment and a J gene segment. A rearrangement counted as productive if the CDR3 had no stop codons and remained in frame with V and J, and every other rearrangement counted as non-productive. CDR3 was defined by IMGT convention, running from the second conserved V-encoded cysteine to the conserved J-encoded phenylalanine. The earlier analysis of 500 to 600 of the donors excluded sequences that lacked an unambiguous match to a single V gene segment. An earlier analysis of about 600 of the donors called V segments functional above 56.7% productive rearrangements and segregating when the between-donor standard deviation exceeded 5%. A statistical classification framework was built for diagnosing cytomegalovirus status from the catalog of TCR beta chain sequences. In a later analysis, V and J genes were assigned by comparing TCR nucleotide sequences against IMGT/GENE-DB human TR gene sequences. The TCRdist pipeline was used in a later analysis to assign CDR3 sequences and most-parsimonious VDJ recombination scenarios. A later analysis defined each TCR beta chain by its CDR3 amino acid sequence plus V-gene family, and excluded reads lacking a unique V-gene family. A later analysis removed 500 to 650 highly shared, low-generation-probability nucleotide sequences to deal with suspected cross-contamination and a sequencing artifact. A later analysis calculated a clonal expansion index for each public chain from normalized within-repertoire ranks of inferred template counts. In a later analysis, generation probabilities were computed using a VDJ recombination model fitted to out-of-frame rearrangements, and the results were checked against IGoR. A later analysis scored TCR-TCR, TCR-HLA and TCR-CMV co-occurrence with hypergeometric tests, applying a repertoire-size bias correction to TCR pairs. To estimate false discovery rates, a later analysis permuted the HLA or CMV assignments 20 times. In a later analysis, co-occurring TCRs were grouped using DBSCAN, with TCRdist sequence similarity added in when clustering inside HLA-allele-positive subsets. Repertoires with fewer than 30,000 or more than 120,000 public chains, plus five repertoires with anomalous nucleotide sharing, were excluded from co-occurrence clustering. TCRdb limited this immuneACCESS table to in-frame rearrangements with V and J called. A share of clones is missing; checked studies link under half to unresolved V genes, and the rest is unexplained. V and J calls and clone size are copied from that table; D and trimming were computed from the DNA. The sample table records roughly 130,000 clones; 70% to 75% of these occur just once. The top ten constitute 1.3% of the sample.

The chain was built from TRBV7-2 and TRBJ2-2, and TRBD2 may be the D gene, going by 6 matching bases. The sequenced sample consisted of PBMCs. The origin of this receptor is a woman aged 40 to 55 in good health and CMV-seronegative. The CDR3 reads CASSLASGFTGELFF. The DNA is as follows: TGTGCCAGCAGCTTAGCGAGCGGGTTTACCGGGGAGCTGTTTTTT. The full variable domain, completed from the reference TRBV7-2 and TRBJ2-2 proteins outside the CDR3, reads GAGVSQSPSNKVTEKGKDVELRCDPISGHTALYWYRQSLGQGLEFLIYFQGNSAPDKSGLPSDRFSAERTGGSVSTLTIQRTQQEDSAVYLCASSLASGFTGELFFGEGSRLTVL.